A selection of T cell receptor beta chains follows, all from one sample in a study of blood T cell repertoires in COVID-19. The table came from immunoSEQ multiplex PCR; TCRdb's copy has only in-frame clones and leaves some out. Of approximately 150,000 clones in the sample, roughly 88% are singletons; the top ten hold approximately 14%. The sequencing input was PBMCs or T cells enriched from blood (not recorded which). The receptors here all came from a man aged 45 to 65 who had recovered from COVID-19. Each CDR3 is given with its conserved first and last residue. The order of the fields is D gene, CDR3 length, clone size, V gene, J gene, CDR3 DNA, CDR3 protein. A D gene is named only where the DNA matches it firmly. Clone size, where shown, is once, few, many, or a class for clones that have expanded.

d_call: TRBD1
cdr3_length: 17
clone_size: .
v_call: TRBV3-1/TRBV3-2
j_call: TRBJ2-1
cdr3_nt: TGTGCCAGCAGCCAAGGGACAGGGATGGGCTCCTACAATGAGCAGTTCTTC
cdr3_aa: CASSQGTGMGSYNEQFF

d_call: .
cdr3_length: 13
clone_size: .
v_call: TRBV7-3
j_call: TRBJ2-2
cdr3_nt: TGTGCCAGCAGCTTAGGGCTCCCCGGGGAGCTGTTTTTT
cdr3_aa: CASSLGLPGELFF

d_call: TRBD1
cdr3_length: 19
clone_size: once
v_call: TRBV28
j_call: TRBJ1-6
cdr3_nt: TGTGCCAGCAGTTTTCCATCCCCGGGTCCACAGGGGGCGGGTTCACCCCTCCACTTT
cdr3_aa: CASSFPSPGPQGAGSPLHF

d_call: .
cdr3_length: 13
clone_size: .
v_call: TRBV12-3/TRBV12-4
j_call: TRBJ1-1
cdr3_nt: TGTGCCAGCAGCCTAGGGGGTTCCACTGAAGCTTTCTTT
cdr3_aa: CASSLGGSTEAFF

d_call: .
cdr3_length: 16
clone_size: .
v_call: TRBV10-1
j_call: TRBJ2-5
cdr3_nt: TGCGCCAGCAGTGAGTCGGGAGTGGGAAAAGGAGAGACCCAGTACTTC
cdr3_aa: CASSESGVGKGETQYF

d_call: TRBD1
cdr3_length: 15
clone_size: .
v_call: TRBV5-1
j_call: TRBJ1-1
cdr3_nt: TGCGCCAGCAGCCTAAGACAGGGGGTGAACACTGAAGCTTTCTTT
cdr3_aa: CASSLRQGVNTEAFF

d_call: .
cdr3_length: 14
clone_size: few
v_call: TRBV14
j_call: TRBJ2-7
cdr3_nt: TGTGCCAGCAGCCAAACGGCAGGGCCCTACGAGCAGTACTTC
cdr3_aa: CASSQTAGPYEQYF

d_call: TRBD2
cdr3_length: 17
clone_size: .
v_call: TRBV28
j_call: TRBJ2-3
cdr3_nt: TGTGCCAGCAGTTTCCCCGGACTAGCGGGGGGGGCGGGTACGCAGTATTTT
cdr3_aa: CASSFPGLAGGAGTQYF

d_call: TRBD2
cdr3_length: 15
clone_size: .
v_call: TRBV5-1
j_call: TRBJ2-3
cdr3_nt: TGCGCCAGCAATAGCGGGGGCGGGGATACAGATACGCAGTATTTT
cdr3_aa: CASNSGGGDTDTQYF

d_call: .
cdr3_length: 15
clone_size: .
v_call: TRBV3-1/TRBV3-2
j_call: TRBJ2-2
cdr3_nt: TGTGCCAGCAGCCCGACGACAGTTCGCACCGGGGAGCTGTTTTTT
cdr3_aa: CASSPTTVRTGELFF

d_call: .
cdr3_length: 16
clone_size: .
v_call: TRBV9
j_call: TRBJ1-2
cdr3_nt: TGTGCCAGCAGCGTAGCTCTAACCGCCGAGGGCTATGGCTACACCTTC
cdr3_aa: CASSVALTAEGYGYTF

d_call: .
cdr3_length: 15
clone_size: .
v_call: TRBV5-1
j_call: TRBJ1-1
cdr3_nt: TGCGCCAGCAGCTTGGCCACAGTAATGAACACTGAAGCTTTCTTT
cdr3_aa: CASSLATVMNTEAFF

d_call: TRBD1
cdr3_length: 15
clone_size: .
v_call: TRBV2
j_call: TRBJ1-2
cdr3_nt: TGTGCCAGCAGCCTAAACGAAGGACAGGCTGGGGGCTACACCTTC
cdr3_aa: CASSLNEGQAGGYTF

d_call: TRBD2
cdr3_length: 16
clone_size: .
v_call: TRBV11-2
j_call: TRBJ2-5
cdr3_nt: TGTGCCAGCAGCTTGGGGGGACTAGCCCAACAAGAGACCCAGTACTTC
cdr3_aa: CASSLGGLAQQETQYF

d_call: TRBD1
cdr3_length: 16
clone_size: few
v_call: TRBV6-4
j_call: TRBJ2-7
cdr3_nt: TGTGCCAGCAGTGACGGCTTAGGGACAGGCTCCTACGAGCAGTACTTC
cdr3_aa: CASSDGLGTGSYEQYF

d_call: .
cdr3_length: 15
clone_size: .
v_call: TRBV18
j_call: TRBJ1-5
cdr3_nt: TGTGCCAGCTCCCCGGGGGTTCAATCCAATCAGCCCCAGCATTTT
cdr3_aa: CASSPGVQSNQPQHF

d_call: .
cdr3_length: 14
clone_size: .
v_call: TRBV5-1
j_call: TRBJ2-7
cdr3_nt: TGCGCCAGCAGCTTGGAACGGACAGACTACGAGCAGTACTTC
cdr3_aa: CASSLERTDYEQYF

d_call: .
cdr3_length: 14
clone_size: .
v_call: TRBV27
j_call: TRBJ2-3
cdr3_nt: TGTGCCAGCAGTTTAGGTGGGGGACTGGATACGCAGTATTTT
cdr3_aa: CASSLGGGLDTQYF

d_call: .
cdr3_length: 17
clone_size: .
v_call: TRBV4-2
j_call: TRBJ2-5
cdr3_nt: TGTGCCAGCAGCCAAGATCTAAAGTCCAGGGGACGAGAGACCCAGTACTTC
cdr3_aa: CASSQDLKSRGRETQYF

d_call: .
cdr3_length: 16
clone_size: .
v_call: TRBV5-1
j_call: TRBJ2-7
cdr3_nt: TGCGCCAGCAGCAGAACCGGGACACGAGTCTCCTACGAGCAGTACTTC
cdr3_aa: CASSRTGTRVSYEQYF

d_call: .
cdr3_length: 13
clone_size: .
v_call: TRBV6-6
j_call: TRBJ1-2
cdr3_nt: TGTGCCAGCAGTCAGGACAGAATCGATGGCTACACCTTC
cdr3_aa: CASSQDRIDGYTF

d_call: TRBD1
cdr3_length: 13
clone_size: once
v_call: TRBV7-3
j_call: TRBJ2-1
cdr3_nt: TGTGCCAGCAGCGCCCGACAGGGACATGAGCAGTTCTTC
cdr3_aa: CASSARQGHEQFF

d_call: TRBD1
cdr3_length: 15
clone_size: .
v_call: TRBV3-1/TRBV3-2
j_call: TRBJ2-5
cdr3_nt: TGTGCCAGCAGCGGAGGACAGGGGTACCAAGAGACCCAGTACTTC
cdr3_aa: CASSGGQGYQETQYF

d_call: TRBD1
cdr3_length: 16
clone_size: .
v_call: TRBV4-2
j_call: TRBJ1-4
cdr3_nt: TGTGCCAGCAGCCAAGATGGGACAGGGGGCGATGAAAAACTGTTTTTT
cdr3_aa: CASSQDGTGGDEKLFF

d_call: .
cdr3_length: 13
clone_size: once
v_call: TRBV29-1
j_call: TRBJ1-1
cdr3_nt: TGCAGCGTTGGGTTCAGGGATGACACTGAAGCTTTCTTT
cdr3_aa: CSVGFRDDTEAFF

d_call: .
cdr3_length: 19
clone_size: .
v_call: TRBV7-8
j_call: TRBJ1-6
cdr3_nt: TGTGCCAGCACCGTGGGGCAGGTGTCGTCTATTTCCTATAATTCACCCCTCCACTTT
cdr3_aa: CASTVGQVSSISYNSPLHF

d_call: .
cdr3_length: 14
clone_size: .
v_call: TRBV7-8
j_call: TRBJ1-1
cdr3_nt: TGTGCCAGCAGCAATTTTAGGGACTACACTGAAGCTTTCTTT
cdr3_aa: CASSNFRDYTEAFF

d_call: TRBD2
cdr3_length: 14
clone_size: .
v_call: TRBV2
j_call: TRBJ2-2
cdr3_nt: TGTGCCAGCCTGGGGCTAGCGGGCACCGGGGAGCTGTTTTTT
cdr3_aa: CASLGLAGTGELFF

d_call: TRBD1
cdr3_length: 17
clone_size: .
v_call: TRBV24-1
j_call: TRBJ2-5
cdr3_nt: TGTGCCACCAGTGATTCCCGGGGACAGAGGGTTGGGGAGACCCAGTACTTC
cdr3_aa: CATSDSRGQRVGETQYF

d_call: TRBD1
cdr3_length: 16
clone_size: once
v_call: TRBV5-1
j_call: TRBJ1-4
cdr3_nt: TGCGCCAGCAGCTTGGTGTCGGGACAGGTTAATGAAAAACTGTTTTTT
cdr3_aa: CASSLVSGQVNEKLFF

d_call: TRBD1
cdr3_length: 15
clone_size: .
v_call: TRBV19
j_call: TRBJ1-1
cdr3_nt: TGTGCCAGTAGTCCGACAGGGCTTGCGAACACTGAAGCTTTCTTT
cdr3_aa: CASSPTGLANTEAFF

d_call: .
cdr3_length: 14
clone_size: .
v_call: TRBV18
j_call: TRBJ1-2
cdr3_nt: TGTGCCAGCTCACCCGCTCCAGGCGGGGGTGGCTACACCTTC
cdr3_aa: CASSPAPGGGGYTF

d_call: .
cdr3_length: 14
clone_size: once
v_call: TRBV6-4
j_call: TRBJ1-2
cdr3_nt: TGTGCCAGCAGTGACTCCGGGGGACTGTATGGCTACACCTTC
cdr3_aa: CASSDSGGLYGYTF

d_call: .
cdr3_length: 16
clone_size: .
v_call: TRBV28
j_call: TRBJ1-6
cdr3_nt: TGTGCCAGCAGTTCCCCTTCGAGCTCCTATAATTCACCCCTCCACTTT
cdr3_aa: CASSSPSSSYNSPLHF

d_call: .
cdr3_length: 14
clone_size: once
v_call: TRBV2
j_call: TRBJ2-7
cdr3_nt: TGTGCCAGCAGTAGAACATTCCTGAACTACGAGCAGTACTTC
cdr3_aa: CASSRTFLNYEQYF

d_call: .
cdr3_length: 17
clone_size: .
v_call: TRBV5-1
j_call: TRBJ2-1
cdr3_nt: TGCGCCAGCAGCTTGGAAGGCCTATCGGCAGGCTACAATGAGCAGTTCTTC
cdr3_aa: CASSLEGLSAGYNEQFF

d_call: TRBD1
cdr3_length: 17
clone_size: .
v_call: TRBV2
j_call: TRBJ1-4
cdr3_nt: TGTGCCAGCAGTGAGTGGGGACAGGGACAAACTAATGAAAAACTGTTTTTT
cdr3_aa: CASSEWGQGQTNEKLFF

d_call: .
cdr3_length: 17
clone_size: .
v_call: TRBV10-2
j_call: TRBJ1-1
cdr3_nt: TGCGCCACCTTTGGCCAGGGATCCCCATCCACGAACACTGAAGCTTTCTTT
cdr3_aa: CATFGQGSPSTNTEAFF

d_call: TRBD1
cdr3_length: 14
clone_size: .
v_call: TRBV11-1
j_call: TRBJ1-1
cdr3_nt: TGTGCCAGCAGCTCGACAGGGATGAACACTGAAGCTTTCTTT
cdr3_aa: CASSSTGMNTEAFF

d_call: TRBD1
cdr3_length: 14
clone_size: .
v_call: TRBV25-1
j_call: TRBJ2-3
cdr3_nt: TGTGCCAGCACGAGGGACAGGGTATCAGATACGCAGTATTTT
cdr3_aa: CASTRDRVSDTQYF

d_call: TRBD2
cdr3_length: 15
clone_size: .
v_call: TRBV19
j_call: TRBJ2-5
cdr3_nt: TGTGCCAGTAGCTTCGGGACTAGCGGACAAGAGACCCAGTACTTC
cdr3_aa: CASSFGTSGQETQYF

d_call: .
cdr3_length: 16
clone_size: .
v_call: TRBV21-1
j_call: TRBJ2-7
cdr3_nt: TGTGCCAGCAGCAAGACCGGGACAGGGGTGCCCTACGAGCAGTACTTC
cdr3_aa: CASSKTGTGVPYEQYF

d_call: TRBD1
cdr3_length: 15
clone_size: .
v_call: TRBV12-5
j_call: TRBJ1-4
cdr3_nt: TGTGCTAGTGGTCAGGGGGCGCAGGAGGGTGAAAAACTGTTTTTT
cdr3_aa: CASGQGAQEGEKLFF

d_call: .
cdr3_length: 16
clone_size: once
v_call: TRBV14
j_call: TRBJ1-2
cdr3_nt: TGTGCCAGCAGCCAAGTGGGGAGGACCCCCGCGGCCGGCTACACCTTC
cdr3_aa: CASSQVGRTPAAGYTF

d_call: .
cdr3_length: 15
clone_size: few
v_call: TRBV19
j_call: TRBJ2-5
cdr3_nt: TGTGCCAGTAGTATGCCGGGGGGCCGCCAAGAGACCCAGTACTTC
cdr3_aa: CASSMPGGRQETQYF

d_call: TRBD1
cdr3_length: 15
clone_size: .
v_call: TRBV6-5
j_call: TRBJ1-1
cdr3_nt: TGTGCCAGCAGCTCCAGGACAGGGAAGGGTACTGAAGCTTTCTTT
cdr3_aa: CASSSRTGKGTEAFF

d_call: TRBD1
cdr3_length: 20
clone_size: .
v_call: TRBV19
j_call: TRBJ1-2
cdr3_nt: TGTGCCAGTAGCAACGAGCACCGGGACAGAGACTATATGCTAAGATATGGCTACACCTTC
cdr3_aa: CASSNEHRDRDYMLRYGYTF

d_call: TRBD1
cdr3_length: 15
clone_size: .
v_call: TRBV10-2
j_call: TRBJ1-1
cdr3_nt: TGCGCCAGCAGTCACCCGGGACAGGGGAACACTGAAGCTTTCTTT
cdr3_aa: CASSHPGQGNTEAFF

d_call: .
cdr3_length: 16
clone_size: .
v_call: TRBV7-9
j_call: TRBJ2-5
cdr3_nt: TGTGCCAGCAGCAACCCACCTCTTACAGGGTCAAGGACCCAGTACTTC
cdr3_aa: CASSNPPLTGSRTQYF

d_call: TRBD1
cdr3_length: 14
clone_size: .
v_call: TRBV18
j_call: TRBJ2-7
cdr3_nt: TGTGCCAGCTCACCCGGGACAGGGCTCTACGAGCAGTACTTC
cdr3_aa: CASSPGTGLYEQYF

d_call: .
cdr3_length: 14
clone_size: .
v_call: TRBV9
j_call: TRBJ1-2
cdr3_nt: TGTGCCAGCAGCGTAGCTCCCGCAGGCTATGGCTACACCTTC
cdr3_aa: CASSVAPAGYGYTF

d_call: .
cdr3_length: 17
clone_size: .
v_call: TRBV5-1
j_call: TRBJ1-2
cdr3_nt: TGCGCCAGCAGCTTGGGGCAGGGAGGAGTCGCTAACTATGGCTACACCTTC
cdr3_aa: CASSLGQGGVANYGYTF

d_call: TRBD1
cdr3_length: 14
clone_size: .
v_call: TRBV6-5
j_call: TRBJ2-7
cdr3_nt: TGTGCCAGCAGGGCGGGACAGGGGGCCTACGAGCAGTACTTC
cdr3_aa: CASRAGQGAYEQYF

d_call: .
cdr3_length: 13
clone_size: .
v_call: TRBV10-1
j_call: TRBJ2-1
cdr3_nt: TGCGCCAGCAGTGAGATTCTAGCTTCTGAGCAGTTCTTC
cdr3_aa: CASSEILASEQFF

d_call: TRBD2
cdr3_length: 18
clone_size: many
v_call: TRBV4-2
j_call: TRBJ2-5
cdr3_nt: TGTGCCAGCAGCCAGTTACGTGGCGGGGGGGCTGGGTCAGAGACCCAGTACTTC
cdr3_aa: CASSQLRGGGAGSETQYF

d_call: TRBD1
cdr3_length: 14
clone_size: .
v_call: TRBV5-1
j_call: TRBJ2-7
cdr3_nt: TGCGCCAGCAGCTTACAGGGGGAAGCCTACGAGCAGTACTTC
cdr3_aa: CASSLQGEAYEQYF